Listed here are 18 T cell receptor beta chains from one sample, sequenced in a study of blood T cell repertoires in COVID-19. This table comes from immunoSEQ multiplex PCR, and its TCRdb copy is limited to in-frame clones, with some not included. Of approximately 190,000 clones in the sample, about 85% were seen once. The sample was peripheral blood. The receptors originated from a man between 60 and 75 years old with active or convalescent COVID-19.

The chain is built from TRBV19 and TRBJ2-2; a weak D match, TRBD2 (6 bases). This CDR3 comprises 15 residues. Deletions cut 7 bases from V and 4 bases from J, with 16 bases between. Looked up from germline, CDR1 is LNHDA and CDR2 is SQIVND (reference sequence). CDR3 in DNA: TGTGCCAGTACCTCTGGAGGGGTGGGCACCGGGGAGCTGTTTTTT. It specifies CASTSGGVGTGELFF.

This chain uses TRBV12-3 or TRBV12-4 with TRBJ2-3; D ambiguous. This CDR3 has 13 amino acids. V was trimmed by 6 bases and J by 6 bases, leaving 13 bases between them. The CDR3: CASRPRRADTQYF. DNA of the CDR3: TGTGCCAGCAGGCCCCGACGAGCGGATACGCAGTATTTT.

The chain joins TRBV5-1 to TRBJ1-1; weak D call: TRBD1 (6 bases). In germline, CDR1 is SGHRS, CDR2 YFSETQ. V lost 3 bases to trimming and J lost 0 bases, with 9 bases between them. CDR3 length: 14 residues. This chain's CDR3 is CASSWDTMNTEAFF. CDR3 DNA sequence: TGCGCCAGCAGCTGGGACACCATGAACACTGAAGCTTTCTTT.

The CDR3 sequence: CASSLAGGLLNTEAFF. CDR3 sequence (DNA): TGTGCCAGCAGCTTAGCGGGGGGGCTCCTGAACACTGAAGCTTTCTTT. The J gene is TRBJ1-1, the V gene TRBV7-2; TRBD1 might be the D (6 bases). The germline gives CDR1 SGHTA, CDR2 FQGNSA. V shed 0 bases and J shed 0 bases, with 11 bases lying between them. The CDR3 spans 16 residues.

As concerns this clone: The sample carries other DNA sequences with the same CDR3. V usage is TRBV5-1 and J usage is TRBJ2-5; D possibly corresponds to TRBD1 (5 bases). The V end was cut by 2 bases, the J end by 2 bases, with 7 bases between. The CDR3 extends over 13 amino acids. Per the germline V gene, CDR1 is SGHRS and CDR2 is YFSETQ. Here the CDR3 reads CASSFQGQETQYF. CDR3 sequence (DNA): TGCGCCAGCAGCTTCCAGGGTCAAGAGACCCAGTACTTC. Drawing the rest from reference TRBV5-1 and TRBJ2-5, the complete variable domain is KAGVTQTPRYLIKTRGQQVTLSCSPISGHRSVSWYQQTPGQGLQFLFEYFSETQRNKGNFPGRFSGRQFSNSRSEMNVSTLELGDSALYLCASSFQGQETQYFGPGTRLLVL.

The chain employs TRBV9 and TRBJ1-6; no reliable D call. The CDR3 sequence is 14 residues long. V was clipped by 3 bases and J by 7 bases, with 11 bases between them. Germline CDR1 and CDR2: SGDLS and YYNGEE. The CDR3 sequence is CASSAGNINSPLHF. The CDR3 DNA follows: TGTGCCAGCAGCGCAGGCAATATCAATTCACCCCTCCACTTT. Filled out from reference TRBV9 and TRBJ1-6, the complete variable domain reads DSGVTQTPKHLITATGQRVTLRCSPRSGDLSVYWYQQSLDQGLQFLIQYYNGEERAKGNILERFSAQQFPDLHSELNLSSLELGDSALYFCASSAGNINSPLHFGNGTRLTVT.

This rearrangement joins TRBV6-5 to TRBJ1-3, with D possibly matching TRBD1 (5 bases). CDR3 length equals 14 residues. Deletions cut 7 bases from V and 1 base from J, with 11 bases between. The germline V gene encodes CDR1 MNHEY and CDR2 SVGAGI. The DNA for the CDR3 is TGTGCCAGCATTAACCGGGGGTCTGGAAACACCATATATTTT. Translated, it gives CASINRGSGNTIYF.

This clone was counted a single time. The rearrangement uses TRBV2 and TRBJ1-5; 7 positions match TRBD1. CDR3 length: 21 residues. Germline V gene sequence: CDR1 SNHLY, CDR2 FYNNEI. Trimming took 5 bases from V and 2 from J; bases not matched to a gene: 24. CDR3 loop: CASSWSPRRGQNSYGNQPQHF. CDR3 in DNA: TGTGCCAGCAGTTGGTCACCACGGAGGGGGCAAAACTCCTATGGCAATCAGCCCCAGCATTTT.

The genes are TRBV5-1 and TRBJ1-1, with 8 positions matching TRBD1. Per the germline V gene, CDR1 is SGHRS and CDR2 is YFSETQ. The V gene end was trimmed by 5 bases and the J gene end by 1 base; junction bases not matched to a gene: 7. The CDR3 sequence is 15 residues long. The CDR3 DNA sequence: TGCGCCAGCAGATCTTATCAGGGGGCGAACACTGAAGCTTTCTTT. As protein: CASRSYQGANTEAFF.

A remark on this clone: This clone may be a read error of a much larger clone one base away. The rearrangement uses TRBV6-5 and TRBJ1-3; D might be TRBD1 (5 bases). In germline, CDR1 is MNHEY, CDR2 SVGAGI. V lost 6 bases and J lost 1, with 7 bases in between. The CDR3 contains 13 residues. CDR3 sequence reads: CASSSGSGNTIYF. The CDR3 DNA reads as TGTGCCAGCAGCTCAGGGTCTGGAAACACCATATATTTT.

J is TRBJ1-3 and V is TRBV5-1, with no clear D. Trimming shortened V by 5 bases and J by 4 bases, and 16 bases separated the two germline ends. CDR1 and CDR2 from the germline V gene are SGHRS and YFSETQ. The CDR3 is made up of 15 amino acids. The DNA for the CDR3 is TGCGCCAGCAGATTCGACTGGAGCCCGGGAAACACCATATATTTT. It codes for CASRFDWSPGNTIYF.

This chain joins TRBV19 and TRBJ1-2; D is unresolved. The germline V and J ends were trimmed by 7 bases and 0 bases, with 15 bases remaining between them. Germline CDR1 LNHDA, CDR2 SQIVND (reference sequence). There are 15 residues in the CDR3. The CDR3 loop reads CASTPGRTANYGYTF. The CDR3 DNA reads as TGTGCCAGTACCCCGGGGAGGACGGCTAACTATGGCTACACCTTC.

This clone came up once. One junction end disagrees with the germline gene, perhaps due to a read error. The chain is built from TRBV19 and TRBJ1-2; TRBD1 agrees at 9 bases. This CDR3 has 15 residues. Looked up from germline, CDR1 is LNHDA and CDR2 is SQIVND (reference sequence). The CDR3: CTSALDRGVAYGYTF. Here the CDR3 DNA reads TGTACCAGTGCTCTTGACAGGGGGGTGGCCTATGGCTACACCTTC.

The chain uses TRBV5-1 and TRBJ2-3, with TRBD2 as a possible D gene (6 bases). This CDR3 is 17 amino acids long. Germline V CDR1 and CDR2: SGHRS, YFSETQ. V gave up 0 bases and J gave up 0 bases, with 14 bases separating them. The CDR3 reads CASSLARGYESTDTQYF. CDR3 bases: TGCGCCAGCAGCTTGGCTCGGGGGTATGAAAGCACAGATACGCAGTATTTT.

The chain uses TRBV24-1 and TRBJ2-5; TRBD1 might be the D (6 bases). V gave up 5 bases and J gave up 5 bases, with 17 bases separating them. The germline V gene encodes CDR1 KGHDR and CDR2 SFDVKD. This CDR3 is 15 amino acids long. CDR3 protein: CATSAGQGRGETQYF. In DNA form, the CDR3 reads TGTGCCACCAGTGCCGGCCAGGGTAGGGGGGAGACCCAGTACTTC.

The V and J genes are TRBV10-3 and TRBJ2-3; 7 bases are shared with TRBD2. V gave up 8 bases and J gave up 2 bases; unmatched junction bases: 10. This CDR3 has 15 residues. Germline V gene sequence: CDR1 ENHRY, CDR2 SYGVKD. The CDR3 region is CAIRALGGTTDTQYF. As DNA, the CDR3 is TGTGCCATCCGAGCATTGGGGGGGACCACAGATACGCAGTATTTT.

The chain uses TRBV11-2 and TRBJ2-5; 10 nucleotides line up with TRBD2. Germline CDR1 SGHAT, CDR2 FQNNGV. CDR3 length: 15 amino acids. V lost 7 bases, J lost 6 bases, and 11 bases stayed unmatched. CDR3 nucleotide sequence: TGTGCCAGCACCCGGAGCGGGGGGGATTTACAGACCCAGTACTTC. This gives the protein CASTRSGGDLQTQYF.

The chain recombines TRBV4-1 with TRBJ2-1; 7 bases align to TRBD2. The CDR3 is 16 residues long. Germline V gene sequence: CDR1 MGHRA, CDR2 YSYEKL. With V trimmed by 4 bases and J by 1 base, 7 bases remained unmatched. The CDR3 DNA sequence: TGCGCCAGCAGCCGTTCCAGCGGGGTATCCTACAATGAGCAGTTCTTC. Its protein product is CASSRSSGVSYNEQFF.